Sequencing of this T cell receptor (beta chain) was carried out in a study of blood T cell repertoires in COVID-19. As for the study in general: The United States, Italy and Spain were the sources of the acute and convalescent COVID-19 samples.

This CDR3 region has 13 residues. Trimming took off 6 bases at V and 1 base at J, with 9 bases between the two ends. Germline CDR1 is MNHEY and CDR2 is SVGAGI. Repertoires were generated with immunoSEQ multiplex PCR, while TCRdb's copy carries only in-frame clones and drops some. The table records about 400,000 clones, around 92% of them present only once. Notes on this clone: This CDR3 is also generated by other DNA sequences in the sample.

The source is a man aged 35 to 55 with acute or convalescent COVID-19. The chain joins TRBV6-5 to TRBJ1-1, with D possibly TRBD1 on 5 matching bases. The sample comprised peripheral blood. The CDR3 loop is CASRLGGNTEAFF. The CDR3 DNA is TGTGCCAGCAGATTGGGGGGGAACACTGAAGCTTTCTTT.